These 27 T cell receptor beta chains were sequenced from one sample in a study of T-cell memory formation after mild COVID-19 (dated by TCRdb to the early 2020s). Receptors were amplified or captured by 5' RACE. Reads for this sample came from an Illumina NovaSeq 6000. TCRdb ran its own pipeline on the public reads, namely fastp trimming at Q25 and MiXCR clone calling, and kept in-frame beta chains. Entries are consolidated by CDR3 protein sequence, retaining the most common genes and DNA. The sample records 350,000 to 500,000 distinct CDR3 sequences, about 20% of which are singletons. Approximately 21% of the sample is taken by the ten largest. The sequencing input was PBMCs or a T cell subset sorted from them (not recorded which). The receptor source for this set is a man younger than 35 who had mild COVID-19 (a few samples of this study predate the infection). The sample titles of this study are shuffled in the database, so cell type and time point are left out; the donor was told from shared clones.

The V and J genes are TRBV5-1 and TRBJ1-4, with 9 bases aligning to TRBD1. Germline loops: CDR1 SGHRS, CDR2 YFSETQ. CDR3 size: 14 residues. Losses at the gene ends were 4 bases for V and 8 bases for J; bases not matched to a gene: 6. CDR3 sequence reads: CASSEDRGGEKLFF. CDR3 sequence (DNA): TGCGCCAGCAGCGAGGACAGGGGAGGAGAAAAACTGTTTTTT.

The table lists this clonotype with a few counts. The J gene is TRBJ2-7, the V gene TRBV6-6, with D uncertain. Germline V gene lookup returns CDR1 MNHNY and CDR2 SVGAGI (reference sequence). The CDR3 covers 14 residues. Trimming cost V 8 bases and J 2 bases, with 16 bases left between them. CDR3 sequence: CASGRGPLTYEQYV. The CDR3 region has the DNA TGTGCCAGCGGGCGCGGTCCCCTTACCTACGAGCAGTACGTC.

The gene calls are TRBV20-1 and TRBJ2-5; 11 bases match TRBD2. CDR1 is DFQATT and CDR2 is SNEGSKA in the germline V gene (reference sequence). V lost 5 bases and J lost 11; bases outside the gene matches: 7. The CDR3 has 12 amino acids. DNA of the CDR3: TGCAGTGCTCTAGCGGGGGGCCCTCGTCAGTACTTC. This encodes CSALAGGPRQYF.

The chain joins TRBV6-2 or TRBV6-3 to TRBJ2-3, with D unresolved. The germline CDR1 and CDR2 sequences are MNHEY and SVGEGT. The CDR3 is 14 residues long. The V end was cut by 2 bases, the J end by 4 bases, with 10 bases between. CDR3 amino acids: CASSYLLASDTQYF. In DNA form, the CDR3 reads TGTGCCAGCAGTTACCTATTGGCGTCAGATACGCAGTATTTT.

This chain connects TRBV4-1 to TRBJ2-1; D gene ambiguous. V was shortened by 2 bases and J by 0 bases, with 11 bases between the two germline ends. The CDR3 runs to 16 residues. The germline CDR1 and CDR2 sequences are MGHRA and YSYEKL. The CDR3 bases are TGCGCCAGCAGCCAAAATCTTGCGAGCTCCTACAATGAGCAGTTCTTC. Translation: CASSQNLASSYNEQFF.

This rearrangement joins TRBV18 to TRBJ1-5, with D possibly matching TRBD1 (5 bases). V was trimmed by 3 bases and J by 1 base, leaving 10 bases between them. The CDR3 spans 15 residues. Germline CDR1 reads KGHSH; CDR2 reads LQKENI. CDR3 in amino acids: CASSPAKGSNQPQHF. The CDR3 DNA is TGTGCCAGCTCACCGGCGAAGGGGAGCAATCAGCCCCAGCATTTT.

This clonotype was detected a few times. CDR3 in amino acids: CASSEAPRSSYEQYV. CDR3 nucleotide sequence: TGTGCCAGCAGTGAAGCGCCCAGGAGCTCCTACGAGCAGTACGTC. The rearrangement joins TRBV6-1 to TRBJ2-7; D gene ambiguous. The CDR3 is 15 amino acids. The V gene lost 0 bases and the J gene lost 0 bases, with 9 bases spanning the gap. CDR1 and CDR2 from the germline V gene are MNHNS and SASEGT.

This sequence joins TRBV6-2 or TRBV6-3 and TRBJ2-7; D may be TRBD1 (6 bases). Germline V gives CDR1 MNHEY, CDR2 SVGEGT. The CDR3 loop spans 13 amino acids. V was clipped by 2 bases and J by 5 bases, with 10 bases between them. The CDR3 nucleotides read TGTGCCAGCAGTTACACAGGGACACACGAGCAGTACGTC. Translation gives CASSYTGTHEQYV.

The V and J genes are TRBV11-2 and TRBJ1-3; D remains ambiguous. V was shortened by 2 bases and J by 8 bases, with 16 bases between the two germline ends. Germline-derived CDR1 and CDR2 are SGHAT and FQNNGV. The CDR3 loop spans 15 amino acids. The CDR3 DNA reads TGTGCCAGCAGCTTAACGCAGGCGCTAATCGACACCATATATTTT. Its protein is CASSLTQALIDTIYF.

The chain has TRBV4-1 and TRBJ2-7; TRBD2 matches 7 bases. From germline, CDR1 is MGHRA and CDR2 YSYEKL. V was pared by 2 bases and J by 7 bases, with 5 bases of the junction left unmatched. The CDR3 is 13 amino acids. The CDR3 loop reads CASSQWAGGEQYF. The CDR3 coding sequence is TGCGCCAGCAGCCAATGGGCCGGGGGGGAGCAGTACTTC.

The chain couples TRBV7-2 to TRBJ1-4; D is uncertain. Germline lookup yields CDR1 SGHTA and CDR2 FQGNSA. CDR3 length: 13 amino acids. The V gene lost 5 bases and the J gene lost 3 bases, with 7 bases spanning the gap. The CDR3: CASSPPSNEKLFF. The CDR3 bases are TGTGCCAGCAGCCCGCCTTCTAATGAAAAACTGTTTTTT.

This CDR3 is CASRKGGTGSNQPQHF. In DNA, the CDR3 is TGTGCCAGCAGAAAAGGGGGGACGGGAAGCAATCAGCCCCAGCATTTT. This rearrangement joins TRBV6-2 or TRBV6-3 to TRBJ1-5; D may be TRBD1 (6 bases). V lost 6 bases and J 1 base, leaving 16 bases between the germline ends. This CDR3 region has 16 residues. Germline values: CDR1 MNHEY, CDR2 SVGEGT.

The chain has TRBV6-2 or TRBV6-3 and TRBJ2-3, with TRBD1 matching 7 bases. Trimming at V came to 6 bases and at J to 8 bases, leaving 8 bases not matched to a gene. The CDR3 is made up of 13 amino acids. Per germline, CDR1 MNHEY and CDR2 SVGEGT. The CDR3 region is CASRRDRVSTQYF. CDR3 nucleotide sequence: TGTGCCAGCAGAAGAGACAGGGTTTCTACGCAGTATTTT.

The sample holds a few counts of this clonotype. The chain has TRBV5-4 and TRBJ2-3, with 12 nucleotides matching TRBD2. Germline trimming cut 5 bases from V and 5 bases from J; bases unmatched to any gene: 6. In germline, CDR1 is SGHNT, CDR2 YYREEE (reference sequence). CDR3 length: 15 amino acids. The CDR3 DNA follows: TGTGCCAGCAGGCCTAGCGGGGGGGCCCTAGATACGCAGTATTTT. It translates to CASRPSGGALDTQYF.

The CDR3 bases are TGTGCCAGCAGAAGGACGGTCCGACAGGCATCTGGAAACACCATATATTTT. Its protein is CASRRTVRQASGNTIYF. The chain is built from TRBV2 and TRBJ1-3, with D possibly being TRBD1 (6 bases). The V gene's germline CDR1 is SNHLY and CDR2 FYNNEI. Trimming pared 6 bases from V and 1 base from J, leaving 19 bases between. CDR3 length equals 17 residues.

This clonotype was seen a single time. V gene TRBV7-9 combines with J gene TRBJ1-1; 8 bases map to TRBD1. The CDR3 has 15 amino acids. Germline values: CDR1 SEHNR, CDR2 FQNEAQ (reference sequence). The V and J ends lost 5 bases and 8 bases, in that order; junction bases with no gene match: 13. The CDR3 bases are TGTGCCAGCAGCCGCACTGACAGGGGTAGAGCGGAAGCTTTCTTT. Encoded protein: CASSRTDRGRAEAFF.

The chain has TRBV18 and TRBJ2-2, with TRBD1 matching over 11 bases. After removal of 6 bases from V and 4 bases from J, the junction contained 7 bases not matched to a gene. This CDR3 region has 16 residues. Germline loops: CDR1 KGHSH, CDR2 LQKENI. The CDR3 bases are TGTGCCAGCTCTCCGCGGGACAGGGGGACCACCGGGGAGCTGTTTTTT. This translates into CASSPRDRGTTGELFF.

The CDR3 region is CASSLPGQGKYNEQFF. The CDR3 nucleotides are TGTGCCAGCAGCTTACCCGGACAGGGGAAATACAATGAGCAGTTCTTC. The chain combines TRBV7-2 with TRBJ2-1; 9 nucleotides line up with TRBD1. The CDR3 contains 16 residues. Per the germline V gene, CDR1 is SGHTA and CDR2 is FQGNSA. With V trimmed by 2 bases and J by 4 bases, 6 bases remained unmatched.

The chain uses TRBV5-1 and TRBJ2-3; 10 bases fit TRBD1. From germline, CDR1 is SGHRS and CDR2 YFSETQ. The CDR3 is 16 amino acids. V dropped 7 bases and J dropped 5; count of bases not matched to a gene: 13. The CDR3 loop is CASYRQGAPWGDTQYF. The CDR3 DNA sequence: TGCGCCAGCTACCGACAGGGGGCGCCGTGGGGAGATACGCAGTATTTT.

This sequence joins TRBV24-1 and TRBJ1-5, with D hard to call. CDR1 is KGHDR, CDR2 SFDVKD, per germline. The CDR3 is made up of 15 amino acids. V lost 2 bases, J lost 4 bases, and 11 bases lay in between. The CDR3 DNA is TGTGCCACCAGTGATTCGCGCCCGGGGAATCAGCCCCAGCATTTT. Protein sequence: CATSDSRPGNQPQHF.

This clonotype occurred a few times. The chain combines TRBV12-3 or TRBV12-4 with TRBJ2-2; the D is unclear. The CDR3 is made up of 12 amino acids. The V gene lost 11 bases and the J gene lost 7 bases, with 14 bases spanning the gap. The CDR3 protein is CALVRGNGELFF. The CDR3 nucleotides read TGTGCCCTTGTGCGTGGAAACGGGGAGCTGTTTTTT.

The CDR3 region is CSVRDSNQPQHF. In DNA, the CDR3 is TGCAGCGTCCGGGACAGCAATCAGCCCCAGCATTTT. The chain uses TRBV29-1 and TRBJ1-5, with TRBD1 as a possible D gene (5 bases). CDR1 is SQVTM and CDR2 is ANQGSEA in the germline V gene. The CDR3 contains 12 residues. V lost 6 bases and J 1 base, leaving 7 bases between the germline ends.

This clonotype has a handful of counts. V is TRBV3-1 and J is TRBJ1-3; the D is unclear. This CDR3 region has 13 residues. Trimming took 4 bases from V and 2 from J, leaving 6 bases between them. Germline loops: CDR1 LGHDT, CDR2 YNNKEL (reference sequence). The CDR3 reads CASSPSTGNTIYF. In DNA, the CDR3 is TGTGCCAGCAGCCCGTCGACTGGAAACACCATATATTTT.

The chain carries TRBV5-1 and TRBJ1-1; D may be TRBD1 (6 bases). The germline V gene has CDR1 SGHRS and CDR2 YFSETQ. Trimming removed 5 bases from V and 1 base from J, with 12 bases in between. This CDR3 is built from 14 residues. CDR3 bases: TGCGCCAGCAGGGCCGGGACATCGAACACTGAAGCTTTCTTT. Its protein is CASRAGTSNTEAFF.

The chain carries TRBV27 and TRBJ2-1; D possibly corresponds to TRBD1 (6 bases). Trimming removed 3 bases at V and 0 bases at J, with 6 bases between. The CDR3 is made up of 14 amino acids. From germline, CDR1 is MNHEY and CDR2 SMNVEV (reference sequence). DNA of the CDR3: TGTGCCAGCAGTTTGACAGGCTCCTACAATGAGCAGTTCTTC. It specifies CASSLTGSYNEQFF.

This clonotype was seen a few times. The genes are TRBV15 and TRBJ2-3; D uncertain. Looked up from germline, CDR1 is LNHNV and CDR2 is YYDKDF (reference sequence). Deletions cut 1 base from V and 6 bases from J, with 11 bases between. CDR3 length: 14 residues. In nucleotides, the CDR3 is TGTGCCACCAGCAGAGGCTTGACGAGGGATACGCAGTATTTT. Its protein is CATSRGLTRDTQYF.

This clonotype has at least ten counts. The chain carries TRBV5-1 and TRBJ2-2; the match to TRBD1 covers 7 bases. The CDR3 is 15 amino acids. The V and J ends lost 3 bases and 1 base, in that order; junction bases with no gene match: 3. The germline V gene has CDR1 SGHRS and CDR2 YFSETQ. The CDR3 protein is CASSSGQLNTGELFF. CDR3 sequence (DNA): TGCGCCAGCAGCTCGGGACAGCTGAACACCGGGGAGCTGTTTTTT. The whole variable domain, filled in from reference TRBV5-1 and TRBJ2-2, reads KAGVTQTPRYLIKTRGQQVTLSCSPISGHRSVSWYQQTPGQGLQFLFEYFSETQRNKGNFPGRFSGRQFSNSRSEMNVSTLELGDSALYLCASSSGQLNTGELFFGEGSRLTVL.